This TCR beta chain was sequenced during a study of B cell selection in AIRE deficiency. Sorting defined conventional CD4 T cells as CD4+CD127+. Controls came from healthy donors unrelated to patients. General study points: Healthy donors alone shared 31.6% of 4,000 or so Treg sequences; patients alone about 10%. Shared Treg sequences were biased toward short CDR3s with few non-templated nucleotide insertions.

Sequencing was performed with immunoSEQ multiplex PCR; in TCRdb, only in-frame clones are kept and a portion is missing. The sample includes roughly 25,000 clones, 95% to 98% of them seen just once. In germline, CDR1 is GTSNPN, CDR2 SVGIG (reference sequence). V gave up 3 bases and J gave up 2 bases, with 9 bases separating them. The length of the CDR3 is 13 residues. About this clone itself: The antigen remains unidentified.

The TCR comes from a human donor in good health. The chain combines TRBV30 with TRBJ2-3, with D possibly matching TRBD2 (5 bases). The sequencing sample was made of CD4+CD127+ conventional T cells sorted from PBMCs. The CDR3 protein is CAWRGRVTDTQYF. CDR3 in DNA: TGTGCCTGGAGAGGGCGGGTCACAGATACGCAGTATTTT.